These T cell receptor beta chains were read from a single sample in a study of technical replicates of blood from four donors. Profiling relied on immunoSEQ multiplex PCR, and the TCRdb table lists in-frame clones only, not all of them. The table has under 95,000 clones, around 91% seen once. Material for sequencing was T cells isolated from PBMCs. These receptors were obtained from a human donor in good health. Some clones in this sample may be carry-over from other donors' samples. Each CDR3 is given with its conserved first and last residue. A D gene is named only where the DNA matches it firmly. The listing skips clone size in some rows; elsewhere it reads once, few, many or a size class.

len | j_gene | d_gene | v_gene | abundance | CDR3nt | CDR3aa
16 | TRBJ1-2 | TRBD1 | TRBV30 | . | TGTGCCTGGAGACGAGTCCGGGACAGGCACGACTATGGCTACACCTTC | CAWRRVRDRHDYGYTF
16 | TRBJ1-2 | TRBD1 | TRBV5-1 | . | TGCGCCAGCAGCACGACAGGGGACTTTTCTAACTATGGCTACACCTTC | CASSTTGDFSNYGYTF
12 | TRBJ1-1 | TRBD1 | TRBV29-1 | . | TGCAGCGTTTTCGGGACAGGAACTGAAGCTTTCTTT | CSVFGTGTEAFF
18 | TRBJ2-2 | TRBD2 | TRBV4-2 | . | TGTGCCAGCAGCCAAGGCGGAGGCGGGCAGGGAGGGACCGGGGAGCTGTTTTTT | CASSQGGGGQGGTGELFF
15 | TRBJ2-7 | . | TRBV5-4 | . | TGTGCCAGCAGCACCGACAGCGTCGGTTTGAGCGAGCAGTACTTC | CASSTDSVGLSEQYF
15 | TRBJ2-1 | TRBD2 | TRBV6-1 | . | TGTGCCAGCACCTCCGGGACTAGCTCCTACAATGAGCAGTTCTTC | CASTSGTSSYNEQFF
14 | TRBJ2-3 | . | TRBV14 | . | TGTGCCAGCGGGTTTAGCGGAAGCACAGATACGCAGTATTTT | CASGFSGSTDTQYF
15 | TRBJ2-3 | TRBD2 | TRBV5-1 | . | TGCGCCAGCAGGGTCGGGACTAGTTTGATAGATACGCAGTATTTT | CASRVGTSLIDTQYF
16 | TRBJ2-5 | TRBD1 | TRBV6-5 | . | TGTGCCAGCAGTTTAATCAGGACAGGGGGTCAAGAGACCCAGTACTTC | CASSLIRTGGQETQYF
12 | TRBJ2-7 | . | TRBV5-6 | . | TGTGCCAGCAGCTTGTTCAGAATGGAGCAGTACTTC | CASSLFRMEQYF
16 | TRBJ1-4 | TRBD1 | TRBV5-1 | . | TGCGCCAGCAGCTGGGAAACAGGGGGCCGGGGTGAAAAACTGTTTTTT | CASSWETGGRGEKLFF
12 | TRBJ1-1 | . | TRBV28 | . | TGTGCCAGCAGTTTACTTAGGACAGCCACTTTCTTT | CASSLLRTATFF
16 | TRBJ1-2 | TRBD1 | TRBV19 | . | TGTGCCAGTAGTATCTACGACCGCCGGGACAGGGTAGGCCACACCTTC | CASSIYDRRDRVGHTF
16 | TRBJ2-5 | TRBD2 | TRBV5-8 | . | TGTGCCAGCAGCTTTCTTAGCGGGGGGCACAAGATGGCCCAGTACTTC | CASSFLSGGHKMAQYF
15 | TRBJ2-5 | . | TRBV10-1 | . | TGCGCCAGCAGTGAGTCGAAAGGGGGAGCTGAGACCCAGTACTTC | CASSESKGGAETQYF
16 | TRBJ2-2 | TRBD1 | TRBV29-1 | . | TGCAGCGTTGAAGAGGAACAGGGGGCCCACACCGGGGAGCTGTTTTTT | CSVEEEQGAHTGELFF
16 | TRBJ2-5 | TRBD2 | TRBV11-3 | . | TGTGCCAGCAGCTTCAGCGGGGGGGCCGGCCAAGAGACCCAGTACTTC | CASSFSGGAGQETQYF
16 | TRBJ2-3 | TRBD2 | TRBV9 | . | TGTGCCAGCAGCGCGAGGACTAGCCTCCGCACAGATACGCAGTATTTT | CASSARTSLRTDTQYF
15 | TRBJ1-1 | . | TRBV11-2 | . | TGTGCCAGCAGCTTAGCAGAGGGTATGAACACTGAAGCTTTCTTT | CASSLAEGMNTEAFF
15 | TRBJ2-3 | . | TRBV9 | . | TGTGCCAGCAGCGGGGGGGTAATGAGCACAGATACGCAGTATTTT | CASSGGVMSTDTQYF
12 | TRBJ2-7 | . | TRBV5-1 | . | TGCGCCAGCAGCGCCGGGACCTACGAGCAGTACTTC | CASSAGTYEQYF
19 | TRBJ2-1 | TRBD2 | TRBV9 | . | TGTGCCAGCAGCCCAGCGGGGATGGAGGCGTTCAACGCCTACAATGAGCAGTTCTTC | CASSPAGMEAFNAYNEQFF
15 | TRBJ1-5 | . | TRBV7-9 | few | TGTGCCAGCAGCTTTGGAGGACAGTGGGATCAGCCCCAGCATTTT | CASSFGGQWDQPQHF
13 | TRBJ2-5 | . | TRBV28 | once | TGTGCCAGCAGTTTTATCGCGCAAGAGACCCAGTACTTC | CASSFIAQETQYF
17 | TRBJ2-7 | TRBD2 | TRBV5-4 | once | TGTGCCAGCAGCTTGGGTTCCGGCGGGAGCGGTGAGTACGAGCAGTACTTC | CASSLGSGGSGEYEQYF
17 | TRBJ2-5 | . | TRBV21-1 | . | TGTGCCAGCGCCCGGAGGCTAGCGGGAATCAGACAAGAGACCCAGTACTTC | CASARRLAGIRQETQYF
14 | TRBJ2-1 | . | TRBV5-8 | . | TGTGCCAGCAGCTTGGGGGCAGAATACAATGAGCAGTTCTTC | CASSLGAEYNEQFF
15 | TRBJ2-7 | TRBD2 | TRBV13 | . | TGTGCCAGCAGCCCCAGTCGGGAGGGCCTCCACGAGCAGTACTTC | CASSPSREGLHEQYF
12 | TRBJ1-2 | . | TRBV14 | . | TGTGCCAGCAGCAACGGGGACTATGGCTACACCTTC | CASSNGDYGYTF
13 | TRBJ1-6 | . | TRBV12-5 | . | TGTGCTAGCGAAGGGGGACTAAGGTCACCCCTCCACTTT | CASEGGLRSPLHF
14 | TRBJ2-2 | . | TRBV5-4 | . | TGTGCCAGTAGCTTGGTCGTAAACACCGGGGAGCTGTTTTTT | CASSLVVNTGELFF
16 | TRBJ2-7 | . | TRBV14 | . | TGTGCCAGCAGCCAAGATAGAGACAGGTGGTACTACGAGCAGTACTTC | CASSQDRDRWYYEQYF
13 | TRBJ2-7 | TRBD1 | TRBV4-1 | . | TGCGCCAGCCGAGGACAGGGAAGTTACGAGCAGTACTTC | CASRGQGSYEQYF
18 | TRBJ2-1 | TRBD2 | TRBV7-3 | . | TGTGCCAGCAGCCCTATAGCGGGGGCGATGAGCTCCTACAATGAGCAGTTCTTC | CASSPIAGAMSSYNEQFF
13 | TRBJ1-2 | . | TRBV6-5 | . | TGTGCCAGCAGTTACCGCGAGCACTATGGCTACACCTTC | CASSYREHYGYTF
17 | TRBJ2-5 | TRBD1 | TRBV15 | once | TGTGCCACCAGCACCCACGGGACAGGGGGAAGATTGGAGACCCAGTACTTC | CATSTHGTGGRLETQYF
14 | TRBJ2-7 | TRBD1 | TRBV2 | . | TGTGCCAGCACCTTCCGGGACAGGGACTACGAGCAGTACTTC | CASTFRDRDYEQYF
11 | TRBJ2-7 | . | TRBV20-1 | . | TGCAGCCCACAGGGCCGGATCGGGCAGTACTTC | CSPQGRIGQYF
13 | TRBJ2-7 | TRBD2 | TRBV28 | . | TGTGCCAGCAAGCGGGGGGGGACCTACGAGCAGTACTTC | CASKRGGTYEQYF
12 | TRBJ2-7 | . | TRBV6-5 | once | TGTGCCAGCAGTCCGACTGGATACGAGCAGTACTTC | CASSPTGYEQYF
14 | TRBJ2-7 | TRBD2 | TRBV5-4 | . | TGTGCCAGCAGCCCAAGTAGCGGGGCCTACGAGCAGTACTTC | CASSPSSGAYEQYF
15 | TRBJ2-3 | TRBD1 | TRBV27 | . | TGTGCCAGCAGTTTTGACAGGGATGGAGCAGATACGCAGTATTTT | CASSFDRDGADTQYF
16 | TRBJ2-1 | TRBD2 | TRBV7-9 | . | TGTGCCAGCAGTTATATGGGGGGGGGCTCCTACAATGAGCAGTTCTTC | CASSYMGGGSYNEQFF
13 | TRBJ2-5 | . | TRBV19 | once | TGTGCCAGTAGTATGAGTGGCCAAGAGACCCAGTACTTC | CASSMSGQETQYF
16 | TRBJ2-2 | TRBD2 | TRBV7-2 | . | TGTGCCAGCGGAACTAGCGGGGGGGCTAAGGCCGGGGAGCTGTTTTTT | CASGTSGGAKAGELFF
18 | TRBJ1-6 | . | TRBV15 | . | TGTGCCACCAGCAGGAGCGGTGGGGGCCTCTCCTATAATTCACCCCTCCACTTT | CATSRSGGGLSYNSPLHF
15 | TRBJ1-1 | . | TRBV29-1 | . | TGCAGCGTTCGAGGGGGGGCCGGGATGAACACTGAAGCTTTCTTT | CSVRGGAGMNTEAFF
17 | TRBJ2-5 | . | TRBV7-2 | . | TGTGCCAGCAGCTTAGATCACAGGAGCCAGAGTCAAGAGACCCAGTACTTC | CASSLDHRSQSQETQYF
13 | TRBJ1-1 | . | TRBV7-9 | few | TGTGCCAGCAGCTTAAACCAGGTCACTGAAGCTTTCTTT | CASSLNQVTEAFF
15 | TRBJ1-2 | TRBD1 | TRBV2 | . | TGTGCCAGCAGTGAACTTGGGACAGGGGATTATGGCTACACCTTC | CASSELGTGDYGYTF
15 | TRBJ2-5 | . | TRBV11-2 | . | TGTGCCAGCAGCTTAGAAGGGGTCAGGGGAGAGACCCAGTACTTC | CASSLEGVRGETQYF
13 | TRBJ2-7 | TRBD2 | TRBV6-1 | . | TGTGCCAGCACTAGGCGGGGGTCCTACGAGCAGTACTTC | CASTRRGSYEQYF
19 | TRBJ2-2 | TRBD2 | TRBV18 | . | TGTGCCAGCTCGCCCAATTCCGGGACTAGCGGGTTGTATGCCGGGGAGCTGTTTTTT | CASSPNSGTSGLYAGELFF
14 | TRBJ2-7 | . | TRBV13 | . | TGTGCCAGCAGCCTAAGGGGCAGTCAACACGAGCAGTACTTC | CASSLRGSQHEQYF
16 | TRBJ2-5 | TRBD1 | TRBV15 | . | TGTGCCACCAGCAGAGACCGGGACAGGGCCGGTGAGACCCAGTACTTC | CATSRDRDRAGETQYF